This T cell receptor (beta chain) was captured in a study of Graves' ophthalmopathy and Graves' hyperthyroidism. Many counts were recorded for this clonotype. Its antigen is undetermined. There are 13 residues in the CDR3. Germline CDR1 is LNHNV and CDR2 is YYDKDF (reference sequence). Trimming removed 4 bases from V and 4 bases from J, with 10 bases in between. RNA transcripts served as template for amplifying TCR beta CDR3 sequences. Amplification began with first-round RT-PCR using HTBI primers, then second-round multiplex PCR was performed. TCRdb independently ran MiXCR on the multiplex PCR reads; one entry per CDR3 protein. The sample comprises a few hundred thousand distinct CDR3 sequences, over 15% of which are singletons, and about 7% rests with the top ten. Study-wide findings and caveats: Between ophthalmopathy and stable hyperthyroidism, a 13-signature model drew a separation with around 88% sensitivity and 75% to 82% specificity.

Participants with hyperthyroidism, aged 18 to 65, were newly diagnosed with under 2 months' duration. Fresh peripheral blood (approximately 9.5 ml) yielded the PBMCs. This chain links TRBV15 with TRBJ1-1; D remains ambiguous. Source material: peripheral blood. The source of this sequence is a young woman with stable Graves' hyperthyroidism. The DNA of the CDR3 is TGTGCCACCAGCATTGAGGAGGGCACTGAAGCTTTCTTT. Its protein product is CATSIEEGTEAFF.